A selection of T cell receptor beta chains follows, all from one sample in a study of Ad26.COV2.S vaccination and SARS-CoV-2 variants. Repertoires were generated with immunoSEQ multiplex PCR, while TCRdb's copy carries only in-frame clones and drops some. The sample holds hundreds of thousands of clones, about 86% seen once. The input for sequencing was peripheral blood, taken in a trial of Ad26.COV2.S vaccine versus placebo. The receptors derive from a person between 18 and 65 years old who received the Ad26.COV2.S COVID-19 vaccine or a placebo. The CDR3 runs from the conserved cysteine through the conserved F or W. A D gene is named only where the DNA matches it firmly. The size entry is marked missing in some rows and otherwise reads once, few, many or a size class.

size	J	D	V	DNA	CDR3
-	TRBJ1-6	-	TRBV6-5	TGTGCCAGCAGCAGGGACAATTCACCCCTCCACTTT	CASSRDNSPLHF
-	TRBJ2-3	TRBD2	TRBV5-1	TGCGCCAGCAGCTTGCGAGGGGGAAGACTAGCGGCAAGCACAGATACGCAGTATTTT	CASSLRGGRLAASTDTQYF
once	TRBJ2-7	TRBD2	TRBV13	TGTGCCAGCAGCTTTAGCGGGAGGGCGAGGGAGCAGTACTTC	CASSFSGRAREQYF
once	TRBJ1-1	-	TRBV6-2/TRBV6-3	TGTGCCAGCAGTTCCCCTGGGGGGAACACTGAAGCTTTCTTT	CASSSPGGNTEAFF
-	TRBJ1-2	-	TRBV7-2	TGTGCCAGCAGCGACGGTCCTCGCTATGGCTACACCTTC	CASSDGPRYGYTF
-	TRBJ1-6	-	TRBV4-2	TGTGCCAGCAGCCAAGAGGGGGCAGGGTCCTATAATTCACCCCTCCACTTT	CASSQEGAGSYNSPLHF
-	TRBJ2-1	-	TRBV18	TGTGCCAGCTCACCGGGGGTGGGCAATGAGCAGTTCTTC	CASSPGVGNEQFF
-	TRBJ1-6	-	TRBV4-3	TGCGCCAGCAGCCAAGAGGGGGGATTAGTAGGTAATTCACCCCTCCACTTT	CASSQEGGLVGNSPLHF
-	TRBJ2-7	TRBD1	TRBV27	TGTGCCAGCAGTTTGGACAGGGGTTTAAACGAGCAGTACTTC	CASSLDRGLNEQYF
-	TRBJ2-2	-	TRBV27	TGTGCCAGCAGTTTATCAGACCCCGGGGAGCTGTTTTTT	CASSLSDPGELFF
-	TRBJ1-1	-	TRBV3-1/TRBV3-2	TGTGCCAGCAGCCAAGTTTCTGGATCGGGAACTGAAGCTTTCTTT	CASSQVSGSGTEAFF
-	TRBJ2-1	-	TRBV18	TGTGCCAGCTCACCACAGGGGCTTGAGCAGTTCTTC	CASSPQGLEQFF
-	TRBJ2-2	TRBD2	TRBV7-9	TGTGCCAGCAGCTACACTAGCGCCGGGGAGCTGTTTTTT	CASSYTSAGELFF
-	TRBJ2-3	-	TRBV18	TGTGCCAGCTCACCGTACACAGATACGCAGTATTTT	CASSPYTDTQYF
-	TRBJ1-1	TRBD1	TRBV5-1	TGCGCCAGCAGCTTGGCCGCTCGGACAGGGAACACTGAAGCTTTCTTT	CASSLAARTGNTEAFF
-	TRBJ1-4	TRBD1	TRBV7-2	TGTGCCAGCAGCTTAGGGGACAGGAAAAATGAAAAACTGTTTTTT	CASSLGDRKNEKLFF
-	TRBJ2-3	TRBD1	TRBV28	TGTGCCAGCAGTTTACGACAGGGGCCCAGCACAGATACGCAGTATTTT	CASSLRQGPSTDTQYF
-	TRBJ1-3	TRBD1	TRBV10-1	TGCGCCAGCAGTGGGACAGGGGGATTCTCTGGAAACACCATATATTTT	CASSGTGGFSGNTIYF
-	TRBJ1-4	TRBD1	TRBV28	TGTGCCAGCAGGTCGGGACAGAGTAATGAAAAACTGTTTTTT	CASRSGQSNEKLFF
-	TRBJ2-7	-	TRBV27	TGTGCCAGCGGGACCGGGACGCCCGAGCAGTACTTC	CASGTGTPEQYF
-	TRBJ2-3	TRBD2	TRBV27	TGTGCCAGCAGTCGGACTAGCGGGGATCCGTTGAATACGCAGTATTTT	CASSRTSGDPLNTQYF
once	TRBJ1-4	-	TRBV28	TGTGCCAGCAGTTTACCCGGCAGGGGTGATGAAAAACTGTTTTTT	CASSLPGRGDEKLFF
-	TRBJ1-1	TRBD1	TRBV7-2	TGTGCCAGCAGCTCACAGGGGCGTGGAGCTGAAGCTTTCTTT	CASSSQGRGAEAFF
-	TRBJ2-7	-	TRBV9	TGTGCCAGCAGCGGACCGACTAGCTACGAGCAGTACTTC	CASSGPTSYEQYF
-	TRBJ1-1	-	TRBV12-3/TRBV12-4	TGTGCCAGCAGTGATCCCGGCCACACTGAAGCTTTCTTT	CASSDPGHTEAFF
-	TRBJ2-3	-	TRBV4-3	TGCGCCAGCAGCCAAGATGGGCTGGGTTCGGATACGCAGTATTTT	CASSQDGLGSDTQYF